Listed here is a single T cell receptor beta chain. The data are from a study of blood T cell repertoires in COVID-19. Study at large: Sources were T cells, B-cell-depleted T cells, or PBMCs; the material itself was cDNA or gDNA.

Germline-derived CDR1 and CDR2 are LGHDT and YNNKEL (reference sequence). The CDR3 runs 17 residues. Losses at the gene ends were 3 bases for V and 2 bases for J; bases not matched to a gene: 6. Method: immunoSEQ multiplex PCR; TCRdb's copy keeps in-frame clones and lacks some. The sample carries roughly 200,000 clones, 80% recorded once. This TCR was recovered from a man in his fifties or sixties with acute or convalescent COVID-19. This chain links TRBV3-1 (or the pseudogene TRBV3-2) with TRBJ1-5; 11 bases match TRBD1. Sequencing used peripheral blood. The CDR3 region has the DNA TGTGCCAGCAGCCATGGACAGGGGGCGAGGGGCAATCAGCCCCAGCATTTT. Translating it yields CASSHGQGARGNQPQHF.